Included here is one TCR beta chain sequence, with context. Generated by immunoSEQ multiplex PCR, the TCRdb table keeps only in-frame clones and is missing some. The table has 51,000 or so clones, approximately 76% seen once. CDR1 is SGHRS and CDR2 is YFSETQ in the germline V gene. This CDR3 comprises 14 residues. V lost 2 bases to trimming and J lost 5 bases, with 13 bases between them. These data originate in a study of radiotherapy plus CTLA-4 blockade in lung cancer. At the level of the study: Patients showed objective responses in under 20% of cases, and disease control was achieved by 25% to 35%.

The chain recombines TRBV5-1 with TRBJ1-1; D may be TRBD1 (6 bases). Sequencing was performed on peripheral blood, taken from a patient treated with radiotherapy plus ipilimumab. The TCR was taken from a human donor with non-small cell lung cancer who had stable disease on radiotherapy plus ipilimumab. The CDR3 spells CASSFQPTGTEAFF. Written as DNA, the CDR3 is TGCGCCAGCAGCTTCCAACCTACAGGGACTGAAGCTTTCTTT. The full variable domain, completed using reference TRBV5-1 and TRBJ1-1, is KAGVTQTPRYLIKTRGQQVTLSCSPISGHRSVSWYQQTPGQGLQFLFEYFSETQRNKGNFPGRFSGRQFSNSRSEMNVSTLELGDSALYLCASSFQPTGTEAFFGQGTRLTVV.